The present T cell receptor beta chain was sequenced within a study of shared clonotypes between healthy human individuals. TCRdb's table, derived via immunoSEQ multiplex PCR, lists solely in-frame clones and lacks some. The sample includes about 2.3 million clones, less than 95% seen only once; the top ten take about 0.41%. Naive CD45RA+ and memory CD45RA-negative subsets were split from CD4+ cells. Concerning this clone itself: What it binds is unknown. Different DNA sequences within this sample yield the same CDR3.

Regarding the study as a whole: It was observed that roughly 5.1% of naive CD4 clonotypes were shared across several donors.

The sequence was obtained from a man in his late teens or twenties in good health. Some clones in this sample may be carry-over from other donors' samples. Sequences were obtained from naive CD4+ T cells from PBMCs. Subset: CD45RA+ positively selected.

CDR3 nucleotides: TGTGCCAGCAGCCGAAGTAGCAATCAGCCCCAGCATTTT. Protein product: CASSRSSNQPQHF. J is TRBJ1-5 and V is TRBV7-2; the D is unclear. Germline V lookup: CDR1 SGHTA, CDR2 FQGNSA. Trimming pared 5 bases from V and 0 bases from J, leaving 5 bases between. The CDR3 sequence is 13 residues long.